One sample yielded the 23 T cell receptor beta chains listed below, sequenced in a study of breast tumors, draining lymph nodes, adjacent tissues. Axillary draining lymph nodes of breast cancer patients supplied the node samples. One entry per CDR3 protein, called by TCRdb with MiXCR from the multiplex PCR reads. The sample lists fewer than 85,000 distinct CDR3 sequences, approximately 19% occurring once. Sequencing was done on a sample of axillary lymph node tissue. The receptors stem from a female donor with breast cancer. Some clones in this sample may be carry-over from other donors' samples.

This clonotype has at least ten counts. This chain joins TRBV7-2 and TRBJ2-3; TRBD2 matches at 9 bases. The V gene end was trimmed by 1 base and the J gene end by 3 bases; junction bases not matched to a gene: 2. CDR1 is SGHTA and CDR2 is FQGNSA in the germline V gene. The CDR3 is made up of 15 amino acids. The CDR3 reads CASSLDSGRTDTQYF. The CDR3 DNA follows: TGTGCCAGCAGCTTAGATAGCGGGAGAACAGATACGCAGTATTTT.

This clonotype was seen ten or more times. The gene calls are TRBV5-1 and TRBJ2-3; a possible D gene is TRBD1 (6 bases). V dropped 4 bases and J dropped 5 bases, with 8 bases sitting between them. Germline assignment: CDR1 SGHRS and CDR2 YFSETQ. This CDR3 has 12 amino acids. The CDR3 reads CASSTTGDTQYF. CDR3 DNA: TGCGCCAGCAGCACGACAGGAGATACGCAGTATTTT.

This clonotype was recorded at least ten times. The J gene is TRBJ2-1, the V gene TRBV6-2 or TRBV6-3, with TRBD2 matching over 14 bases. Germline V gives CDR1 MNHEY, CDR2 SVGEGT. The trim removed 6 bases at V and 4 bases at J, leaving 11 bases unmatched. The CDR3 is 18 residues long. This CDR3 reads CASSSGTSGSGSYNEQFF. CDR3 bases: TGTGCCAGCAGCTCGGGGACTAGCGGGAGCGGTTCGTACAATGAGCAGTTCTTC.

The chain couples TRBV5-6 to TRBJ2-2, with D perhaps TRBD2 (6 bases). Trimming took 0 bases from V and 4 from J, leaving 13 bases between them. There are 16 residues in the CDR3. Germline-derived CDR1 and CDR2 are SGHDT and YYEEEE. The CDR3 spells CASSLGREQGTGELFF. CDR3 nucleotide sequence: TGTGCCAGCAGCTTGGGTCGGGAGCAGGGCACCGGGGAGCTGTTTTTT.

This clonotype was seen many times. Written as DNA, the CDR3 is TGCGCCAGCAGCCAAGGACTGCTAGCGGGAGGGACGGAGACCCAGTACTTC. This encodes CASSQGLLAGGTETQYF. The chain recombines TRBV4-1 with TRBJ2-5; 12 bases line up with TRBD2. This CDR3 region has 17 residues. Trimming at V came to 1 base and at J to 5 bases, leaving 8 bases not matched to a gene. Germline V gives CDR1 MGHRA, CDR2 YSYEKL.

This clonotype has only a few counts. Since a much larger clone is just one base distant, this may be a read error. Because the CDR3 is missing its conserved closing phenylalanine or tryptophan, this is likely a read error. The chain joins TRBV5-5 to TRBJ1-5, with a weak D call TRBD1 (5 bases). The CDR3 covers 18 residues. V was shortened by 0 bases and J by 1 base, with 17 bases between the two germline ends. In germline, CDR1 is SGHKS, CDR2 YYEKEE (reference sequence). Written as DNA, the CDR3 is TGTGCCAGCAGCTTGGTGTCCCTATCGGACATGAGCAATCAGCCCCAGCATTCT. Translated, it gives CASSLVSLSDMSNQPQHS.

This clonotype was detected ten times or more. The chain couples TRBV19 to TRBJ2-1; 13 positions agree with TRBD2. CDR3 length: 16 residues. Germline CDR1 is LNHDA and CDR2 is SQIVND (reference sequence). Losses at the gene ends were 1 base for V and 9 bases for J; bases not matched to a gene: 6. The CDR3 spells CASSIAGTSGKFEQFF. Written as DNA, the CDR3 is TGTGCCAGTAGTATAGCCGGGACTAGCGGGAAATTTGAGCAGTTCTTC.

This clonotype was seen ten or more times. This rearrangement joins TRBV5-4 to TRBJ1-5; D remains unclear. The CDR3 runs to 13 residues. From germline, CDR1 is SGHNT and CDR2 YYREEE (reference sequence). Trimming took 0 bases from V and 7 from J, leaving 8 bases between them. CDR3 loop: CASSLDQAQPQHF. The CDR3 bases are TGTGCCAGCAGCTTGGACCAGGCGCAGCCCCAGCATTTT.

This clonotype was counted at least ten times. This chain connects TRBV29-1 to TRBJ2-2; possibly TRBD1 for D (7 bases). This CDR3 has 13 amino acids. V lost 3 bases to trimming and J lost 4 bases, with 9 bases between them. Germline values: CDR1 SQVTM, CDR2 ANQGSEA. The CDR3 here is CSVEQGGTGELFF. DNA for the CDR3: TGCAGCGTTGAGCAGGGGGGCACCGGGGAGCTGTTTTTT.

This chain connects TRBV4-2 to TRBJ2-4, with a weak D call TRBD2 (5 bases). V lost 0 bases to trimming and J lost 7 bases, with 13 bases between them. Germline V gene sequence: CDR1 LGHNA, CDR2 YNFKEQ. The CDR3 totals 15 residues. DNA for the CDR3: TGTGCCAGCAGCCAAGAAGCTAGCCTTGGTAACATTCAGTACTTC. It is translated as CASSQEASLGNIQYF.

This clonotype was counted many times. The genes are TRBV20-1 and TRBJ2-1, with 9 bases aligning to TRBD2. Germline V gene lookup returns CDR1 DFQATT and CDR2 SNEGSKA (reference sequence). CDR3 length equals 14 residues. Germline trimming cut 3 bases from V and 7 bases from J; bases unmatched to any gene: 7. The DNA for the CDR3 is TGCAGTGCTAGCGATCTAGCGGGGATAAATGAGCAGTTCTTC. Protein sequence: CSASDLAGINEQFF.

In regard to this clonotype: A much larger clone differs from this one at a single base, so this may be a read error. The chain couples TRBV7-3 to TRBJ2-5; the match to TRBD2 covers 8 bases. The CDR3 consists of 13 residues. J gave up 13 bases and V 5 bases, and 12 bases lay outside the gene matches. The V gene's germline CDR1 is SGHTA and CDR2 FQGTGA. CDR3 DNA sequence: TGTGCCAGCAGCAGGGGTAGCGGGGAGGACCGGTACTTC. Its protein is CASSRGSGEDRYF.

This clonotype was picked up many times. This chain connects TRBV7-9 to TRBJ2-7; either TRBD1 or TRBD2 may fit D (5 bases each). Trimming removed 1 base at V and 5 bases at J, with 9 bases between. The CDR3 runs to 13 residues. CDR1 is SEHNR, CDR2 FQNEAQ, per germline (reference sequence). This CDR3 is CASSLGMGDEQYF. The DNA for the CDR3 is TGTGCCAGCAGCTTAGGCATGGGGGACGAGCAGTACTTC.

This clonotype was counted ten times or more. This chain links TRBV10-3 with TRBJ1-2; D call uncertain. Per germline, CDR1 ENHRY and CDR2 SYGVKD. This CDR3 contains 14 residues. Trimming pared 9 bases from V and 2 bases from J, leaving 16 bases between. CDR3 in amino acids: CAITERGGNYGYTF. The CDR3 region has the DNA TGTGCCATTACGGAGCGCGGCGGGAACTATGGCTACACCTTC.

The chain combines TRBV28 with TRBJ2-5, with unresolved D. The length of the CDR3 is 14 residues. Per the germline V gene, CDR1 is MDHEN and CDR2 is SYDVKM. V was trimmed by 5 bases and J by 6 bases, leaving 16 bases between them. The chain's CDR3 is CASSIRVVEKTQYF. The DNA for the CDR3 is TGTGCCAGCAGTATTAGAGTGGTAGAAAAGACCCAGTACTTC.

This clonotype was recorded many times. The gene calls are TRBV24-1 and TRBJ1-5; no clear D gene. The germline gives CDR1 KGHDR, CDR2 SFDVKD. The CDR3 is made up of 13 amino acids. Trimming pared 5 bases from V and 5 bases from J, leaving 9 bases between. The chain's CDR3 is CATSGHSDQPQHF. The DNA of the CDR3 is TGTGCCACCAGTGGACACAGCGATCAGCCCCAGCATTTT.

Worth noting for this clonotype: Since a much larger clone is just one base distant, this may be a read error. The chain has TRBV6-5 and TRBJ1-3, with unresolved D. CDR1 is MNHEY, CDR2 SVGAGI, per germline. CDR3 length: 15 amino acids. V lost 0 bases and J 9 bases, leaving 15 bases between the germline ends. This chain's CDR3 is CASSYSNRGQSTIYF. The CDR3 nucleotides are TGTGCCAGCAGTTACTCGAATCGGGGTCAAAGCACCATATATTTT.

This clonotype was recorded many times. This sequence joins TRBV11-2 and TRBJ2-7; D gene uncertain. CDR1 is SGHAT and CDR2 is FQNNGV in the germline V gene. Trimming took off 2 bases at V and 5 bases at J, with 13 bases between the two ends. The CDR3 length is 14 residues. CDR3 residues: CASSLRFRIHEQYF. CDR3 in DNA: TGTGCCAGCAGCTTACGCTTCAGGATTCACGAGCAGTACTTC.

Of note for this clonotype: This sequence may be a read error, since a much larger clone differs from it by one base. The chain uses TRBV6-5 and TRBJ2-2, with D possibly being TRBD2 (5 bases). CDR1 MNHEY and CDR2 SVGAGI come from the germline V gene. This CDR3 has 15 residues. CDR3 coding DNA: TGTGCCAGCAGTTGGCAGGACTCGAAAACCGGGGAGCTGTTTTTT. This translates into CASSWQDSKTGELFF.

This clonotype has a count of ten or more. The chain links TRBV11-2 to TRBJ2-5; D is unclear. Germline values: CDR1 SGHAT, CDR2 FQNNGV. The CDR3 extends over 14 amino acids. V lost 0 bases and J lost 4, with 9 bases in between. Written as DNA, the CDR3 is TGTGCCAGCAGCTTAGATTTACAGCGAGAGACCCAGTACTTC. It is translated as CASSLDLQRETQYF.

This clonotype has a count of ten or more. V and J are TRBV5-1 and TRBJ2-3, with TRBD2 matching 7 bases. The germline CDR1 and CDR2 sequences are SGHRS and YFSETQ. This CDR3 spans 15 amino acids. V was pared by 4 bases and J by 3 bases, with 8 bases of the junction left unmatched. The CDR3 DNA reads TGCGCCAGCAGCCAATGGAGGCGGGAGACAGATACGCAGTATTTT. Its translation: CASSQWRRETDTQYF.

The CDR3: CASSILTGKNEQFF. As DNA, the CDR3 is TGTGCCAGCAGTATATTGACAGGGAAGAATGAGCAGTTCTTC. The J gene is TRBJ2-1, the V gene TRBV5-6; 7 bases fit TRBD1. The J segment lost 7 bases and the V segment lost 5 bases, leaving 9 bases of the junction unmatched. Germline assignment: CDR1 SGHDT and CDR2 YYEEEE. CDR3 size: 14 residues.

This clonotype was counted many times. The chain is built from TRBV3-1 and TRBJ2-7, with 7 bases that match TRBD2. J lost 4 bases, V lost 1 base, and 7 bases had no gene match. Germline values: CDR1 LGHDT, CDR2 YNNKEL (reference sequence). This CDR3 contains 15 residues. The CDR3 loop reads CASSQGGSGGYEQYF. The CDR3 nucleotides read TGTGCCAGCAGCCAAGGGGGATCGGGGGGATACGAGCAGTACTTC.